This TCR beta chain was identified during a study of T cells expressing NK-cell markers. Study details: Out of eight donors sequenced, seven tested HCMV-seropositive and the remaining one seronegative.

Points on this clonotype: What it binds is unknown.

CDR1 GTSNPN and CDR2 SVGIG come from the germline V gene (reference sequence). This CDR3 spans 16 amino acids. TCR beta cDNA was generated via 5'RACE template switching incorporating UMIs. TCRdb processed the 5' RACE reads again and assigns one entry to each CDR3 protein, with no DNA. Recorded for this sample: 200,000 to 300,000 distinct CDR3 sequences. Study-wide findings and caveats: It is unclear if expanded NKG2C-expressing clones target HCMV antigens.

This receptor was taken from a man between 18 and 35 years old in good health. The sample was blood T cells: a sorted CD56 or NKG2C T cell subset, CD4+ or CD8+ T cells, or bulk PBMC T cells (not recorded which). This chain uses TRBV30 with TRBJ2-6; the D call of TRBD1 rests on TCRdb alone, since no DNA is present to check it. The CDR3 sequence: CAWSFGAYSGANVLTF.